A single TCR beta chain is shown here with its context. Its specificity is not known. These data belong to a study of PD-1 blockade in classical Hodgkin lymphoma. The study, taken as a whole, reports: Underlying causes for the observed repertoire differences were not defined, possibly disease activity or prior therapy. CD4+ TCR diversity climbed significantly by C4D1, unlike CD8+ TCR diversity. Complete responders' diversity at baseline resembled that of newly diagnosed patients.

This CDR3 spans 14 amino acids. The V gene's germline CDR1 is KGHSH and CDR2 LQKENI. V was clipped by 2 bases and J by 1 base, with 8 bases between them. Sequencing was performed with immunoSEQ multiplex PCR; in TCRdb, only in-frame clones are kept and a portion is missing. This table has about 97,000 clones, roughly 88% appearing once. There was relapse after autologous stem cell transplantation in every patient, and there was variation in brentuximab vedotin exposure. Reported best responses ranged across complete response, partial response or progressive disease. The sample consisted of peripheral blood mononuclear cells (PBMCs), taken at baseline. V and J are TRBV18 and TRBJ1-1; D is unresolved. The TCR comes from a human donor with classical Hodgkin lymphoma. DNA of the CDR3: TGTGCCAGCTCACCAAGGAGCGAGAACACTGAAGCTTTCTTT. Encoded protein: CASSPRSENTEAFF.